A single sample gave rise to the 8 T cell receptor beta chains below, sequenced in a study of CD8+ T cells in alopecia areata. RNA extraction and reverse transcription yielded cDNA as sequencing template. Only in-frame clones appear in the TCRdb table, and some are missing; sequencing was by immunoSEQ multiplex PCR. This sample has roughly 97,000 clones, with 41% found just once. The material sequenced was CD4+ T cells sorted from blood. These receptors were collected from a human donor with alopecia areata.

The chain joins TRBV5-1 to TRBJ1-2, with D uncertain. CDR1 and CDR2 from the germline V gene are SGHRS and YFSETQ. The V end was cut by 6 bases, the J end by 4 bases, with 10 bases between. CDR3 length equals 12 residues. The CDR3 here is CASTYEGYGYTF. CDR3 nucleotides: TGCGCCAGCACGTACGAGGGCTATGGCTACACCTTC.

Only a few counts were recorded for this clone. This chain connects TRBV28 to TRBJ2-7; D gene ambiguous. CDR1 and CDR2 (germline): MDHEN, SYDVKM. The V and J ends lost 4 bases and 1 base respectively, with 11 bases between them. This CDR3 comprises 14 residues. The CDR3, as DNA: TGTGCCAGCAGTTACGCCGGGCCTTCCTACGAGCAGTACTTC. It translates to CASSYAGPSYEQYF.

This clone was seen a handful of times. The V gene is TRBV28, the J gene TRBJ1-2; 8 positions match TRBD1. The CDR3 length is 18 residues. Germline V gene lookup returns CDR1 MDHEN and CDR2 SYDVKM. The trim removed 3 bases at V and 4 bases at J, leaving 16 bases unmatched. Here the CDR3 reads CASSLGKSTGGRPYGYTF. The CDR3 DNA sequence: TGTGCCAGCAGTTTGGGGAAGTCTACAGGGGGGCGACCCTATGGCTACACCTTC.

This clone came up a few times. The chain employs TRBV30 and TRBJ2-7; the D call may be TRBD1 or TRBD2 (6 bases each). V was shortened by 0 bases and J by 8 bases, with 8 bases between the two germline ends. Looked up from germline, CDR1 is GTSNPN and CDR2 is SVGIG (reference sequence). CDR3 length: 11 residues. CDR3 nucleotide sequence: TGTGCCTGGAGTGTAGGGGGGAAGCAGTACTTC. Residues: CAWSVGGKQYF. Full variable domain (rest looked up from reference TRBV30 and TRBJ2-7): SQTIHQWPATLVQPVGSPLSLECTVEGTSNPNLYWYRQAAGRGLQLLFYSVGIGQISSEVPQNLSASRPQDRQFILSSKKLLLSDSGFYLCAWSVGGKQYFGPGTRLTVT.

The CDR3 sequence: CASSLFTANTGELFF. Written as DNA, the CDR3 is TGTGCCAGCAGCTTATTCACAGCTAACACCGGGGAGCTGTTTTTT. This sequence joins TRBV11-2 and TRBJ2-2; D uncertain. Per the germline V gene, CDR1 is SGHAT and CDR2 is FQNNGV. V was shortened by 2 bases and J by 2 bases, with 9 bases between the two germline ends. The CDR3 consists of 15 residues.

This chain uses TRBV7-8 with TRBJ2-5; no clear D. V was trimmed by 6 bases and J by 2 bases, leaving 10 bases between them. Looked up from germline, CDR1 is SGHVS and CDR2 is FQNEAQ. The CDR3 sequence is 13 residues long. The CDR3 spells CASSLGIQETQYF. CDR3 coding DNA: TGTGCCAGCAGTTTGGGGATACAAGAGACCCAGTACTTC.

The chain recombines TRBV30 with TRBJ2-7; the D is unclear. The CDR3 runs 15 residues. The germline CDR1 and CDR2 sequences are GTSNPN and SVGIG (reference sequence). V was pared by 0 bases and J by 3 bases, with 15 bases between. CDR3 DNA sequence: TGTGCCTGGAGTGTACTCGGGCTACAGAACTACGAGCAGTACTTC. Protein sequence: CAWSVLGLQNYEQYF.

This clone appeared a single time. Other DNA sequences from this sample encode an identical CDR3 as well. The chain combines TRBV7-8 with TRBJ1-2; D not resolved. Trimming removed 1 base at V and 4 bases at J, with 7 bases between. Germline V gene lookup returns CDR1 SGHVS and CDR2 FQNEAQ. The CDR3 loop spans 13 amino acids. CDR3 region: CASSLGGSYGYTF. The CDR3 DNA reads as TGTGCCAGCAGCTTAGGGGGATCCTATGGCTACACCTTC.